This T cell receptor (beta chain) derives from a study of patients and donors after allogeneic stem cell transplantation. TCRdb independently ran MiXCR on the RT-PCR reads; one entry per CDR3 protein. The sample contains more than 150,000 distinct CDR3 sequences, around two fifths of which appear only once. The CDR3 totals 14 residues. Germline CDR1 and CDR2: SGHTA and FQGTGA. V was pared by 5 bases and J by 4 bases, with 9 bases between. The V call is TRBV7-3, the J call TRBJ2-6; D is unresolved. The specimen sequenced was blood, either unsorted or a sorted T cell fraction (not recorded which). This clonotype was sampled from a human donor who was either an allogeneic HSCT recipient or a stem cell or donor lymphocyte infusion donor (not recorded which). It is not recorded whose cells these are; they may come from a transplant donor. The CDR3 reads CASSPRGGANVLTF. Written as DNA, the CDR3 is TGTGCCAGCAGCCCGAGAGGCGGGGCCAACGTCCTGACTTTC.